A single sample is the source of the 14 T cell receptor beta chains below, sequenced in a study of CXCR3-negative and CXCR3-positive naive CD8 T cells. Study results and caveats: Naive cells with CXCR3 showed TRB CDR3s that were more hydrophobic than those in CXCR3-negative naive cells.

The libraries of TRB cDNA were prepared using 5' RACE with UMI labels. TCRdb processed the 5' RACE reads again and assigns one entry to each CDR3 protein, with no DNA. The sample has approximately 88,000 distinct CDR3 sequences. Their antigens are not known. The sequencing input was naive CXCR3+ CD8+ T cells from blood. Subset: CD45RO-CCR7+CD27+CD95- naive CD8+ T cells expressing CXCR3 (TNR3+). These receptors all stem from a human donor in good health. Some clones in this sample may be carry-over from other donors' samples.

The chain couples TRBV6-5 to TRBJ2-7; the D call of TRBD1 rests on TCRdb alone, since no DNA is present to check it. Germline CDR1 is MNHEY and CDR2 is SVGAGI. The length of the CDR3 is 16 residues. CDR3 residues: CASSYSRTGTTYEQYF.

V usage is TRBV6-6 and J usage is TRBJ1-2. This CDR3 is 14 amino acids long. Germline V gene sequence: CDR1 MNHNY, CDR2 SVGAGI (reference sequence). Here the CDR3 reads CASSPNSMNYGYTF.

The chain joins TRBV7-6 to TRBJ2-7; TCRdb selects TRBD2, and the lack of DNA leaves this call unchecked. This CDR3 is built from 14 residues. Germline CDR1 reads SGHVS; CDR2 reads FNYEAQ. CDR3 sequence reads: CASSLDLASGEQYF.

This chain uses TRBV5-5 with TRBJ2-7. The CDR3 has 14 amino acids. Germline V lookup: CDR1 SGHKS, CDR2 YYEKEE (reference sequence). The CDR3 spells CASSFYESSYEQYF.

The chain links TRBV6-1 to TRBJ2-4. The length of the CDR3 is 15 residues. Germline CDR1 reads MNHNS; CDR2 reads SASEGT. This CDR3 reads CASIGDWLAKNIQYF.

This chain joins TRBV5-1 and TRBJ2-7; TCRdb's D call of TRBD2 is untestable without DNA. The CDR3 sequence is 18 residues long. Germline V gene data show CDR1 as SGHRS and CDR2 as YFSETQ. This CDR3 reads CASSLEASRYSPFYEQYF. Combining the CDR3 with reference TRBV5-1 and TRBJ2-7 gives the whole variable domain KAGVTQTPRYLIKTRGQQVTLSCSPISGHRSVSWYQQTPGQGLQFLFEYFSETQRNKGNFPGRFSGRQFSNSRSEMNVSTLELGDSALYLCASSLEASRYSPFYEQYFGPGTRLTVT.

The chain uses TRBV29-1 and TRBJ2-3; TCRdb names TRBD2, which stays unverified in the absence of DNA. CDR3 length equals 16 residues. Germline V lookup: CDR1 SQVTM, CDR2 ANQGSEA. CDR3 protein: CSVGGAGGVLTDTQYF.

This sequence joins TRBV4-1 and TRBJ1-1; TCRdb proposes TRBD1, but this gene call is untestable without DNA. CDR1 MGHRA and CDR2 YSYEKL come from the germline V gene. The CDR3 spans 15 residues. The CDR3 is CASSLRTGAADEAFF.

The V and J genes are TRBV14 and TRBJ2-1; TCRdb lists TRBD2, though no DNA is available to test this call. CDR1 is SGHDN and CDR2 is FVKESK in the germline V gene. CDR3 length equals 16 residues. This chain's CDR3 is CASSQASGGAHNEQFF.

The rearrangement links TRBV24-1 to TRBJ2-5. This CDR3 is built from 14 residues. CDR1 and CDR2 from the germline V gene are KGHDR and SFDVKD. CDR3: CATSDSGQQETQYF.

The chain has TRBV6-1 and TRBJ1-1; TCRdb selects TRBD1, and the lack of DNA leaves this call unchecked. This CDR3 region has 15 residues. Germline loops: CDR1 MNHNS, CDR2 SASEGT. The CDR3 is CASSEEGTGGTEAFF.

CDR3 residues: CSVRISEEQYF. The chain uses TRBV29-1 and TRBJ2-7. The CDR3 has 11 amino acids. Germline CDR1 is SQVTM and CDR2 is ANQGSEA.

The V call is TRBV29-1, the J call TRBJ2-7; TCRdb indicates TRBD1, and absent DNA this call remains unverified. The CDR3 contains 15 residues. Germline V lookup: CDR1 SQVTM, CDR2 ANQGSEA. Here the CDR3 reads CSVEDIRDSSYEQYF.

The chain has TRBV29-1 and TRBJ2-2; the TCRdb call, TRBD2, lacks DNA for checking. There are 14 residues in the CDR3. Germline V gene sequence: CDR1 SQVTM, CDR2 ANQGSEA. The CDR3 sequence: CSGIAGTNTGELFF.